This T cell receptor beta chain was captured in a study of blood T cells in healthy people across ages. This clonotype was counted a few times. Primed by a sample-barcoded 5' primer and a J-beta primer mix, a second PCR proceeded for about 6 to 11 cycles. MiXCR, applied by TCRdb to the 5' RACE reads, yields one record per CDR3 protein. The table includes around 750,000 distinct CDR3 sequences, 53% detected once. The ends were cut back, 2 bases at V and 2 bases at J, with 12 bases in the middle. The CDR3 length is 15 residues. The germline V gene encodes CDR1 SGHDT and CDR2 YYEEEE. The material sequenced was blood. This TCR came from a man older than 75 in good health. J is TRBJ2-3 and V is TRBV5-6; tentative D call: TRBD1 (5 bases). CDR3 amino acids: CASSFLTVVTDTQYF. The CDR3, as DNA: TGTGCCAGCAGCTTCTTGACAGTAGTCACAGATACGCAGTATTTT.